A single sample gave rise to the 14 T cell receptor beta chains below, sequenced in a study of cytomegalovirus exposure and HLA in healthy donors. PCR involved 60 Vbeta and 13 Jbeta primers. The repertoire was sequenced with immunoSEQ multiplex PCR; TCRdb's copy has only in-frame clones and lacks some. The sample lists roughly 140,000 clones; around 78% were seen once. The sequenced sample consisted of PBMCs. The receptors were sampled from a male donor in good health and CMV-seronegative.

This rearrangement joins TRBV27 to TRBJ2-2; D might be TRBD1 (6 bases). Trimming stripped 3 bases from V and 6 bases from J, with 14 bases between. The CDR3 runs to 15 residues. The germline V gene has CDR1 MNHEY and CDR2 SMNVEV (reference sequence). Written as DNA, the CDR3 is TGTGCCAGCAGTTTGCAGGGGCCGAGATCCGGGGAGCTGTTTTTT. Translation: CASSLQGPRSGELFF.

Concerning this clone itself: At one end, the junction sequence differs from germline, possibly due to a read error. The chain recombines TRBV4-3 with TRBJ2-7; tentative D call: TRBD2 (7 bases). This CDR3 is 13 amino acids long. CDR1 is LGHNA and CDR2 is YSLEER in the germline V gene. CDR3 DNA sequence: TGCGCCAGCAGCCAAGAGGCGGGGGAGGGGGTCGCGTTC. This encodes CASSQEAGEGVAF.

The chain carries TRBV6-6 and TRBJ2-7; D uncertain. Germline values: CDR1 MNHNY, CDR2 SVGAGI (reference sequence). The CDR3 runs to 14 residues. V was pared by 0 bases and J by 1 base, with 7 bases between. The CDR3 DNA reads as TGTGCCAGCAGTTACTCCCGAGTGTCCTACGAGCAGTACTTC. Residues: CASSYSRVSYEQYF.

The chain uses TRBV19 and TRBJ1-2; 10 bases align to TRBD1. The CDR3 has 15 amino acids. Germline CDR1 LNHDA, CDR2 SQIVND (reference sequence). The CDR3 loop reads CSTFSGTGELHGYTF. CDR3 coding DNA: TGTTCCACCTTCTCCGGGACAGGGGAATTACATGGCTACACCTTC.

This chain joins TRBV30 and TRBJ2-7; D possibly corresponds to TRBD2 (5 bases). V was shortened by 2 bases and J by 6 bases, with 14 bases between the two germline ends. The V gene's germline CDR1 is GTSNPN and CDR2 SVGIG (reference sequence). This CDR3 comprises 13 residues. Here the CDR3 reads CAWSFFEGSEQYF. CDR3 coding DNA: TGTGCCTGGAGTTTCTTCGAGGGTTCCGAGCAGTACTTC.

Turning to this clone: At one of its ends the junction is not consistent with the germline gene, which may arise from a read error. This chain connects TRBV6-5 to TRBJ1-5, with unresolved D. CDR3 length: 15 amino acids. Germline CDR1 is MNHEY and CDR2 is SVGAGI. CDR3: CPSSYSTNGNQPQHF. Written as DNA, the CDR3 is TGTCCCAGCAGTTACTCGACAAATGGGAATCAGCCCCAGCATTTT.

The CDR3 protein is CASSKTTGTGELFF. The CDR3 DNA sequence: TGTGCCAGCAGCAAAACCACAGGGACCGGGGAGCTGTTTTTT. The chain has TRBV9 and TRBJ2-2, with D possibly TRBD1 on 6 matching bases. The CDR3 is made up of 14 amino acids. Germline V gene lookup returns CDR1 SGDLS and CDR2 YYNGEE. V was cut by 4 bases and J by 5 bases, with 12 bases left in between.

The chain is built from TRBV16 and TRBJ2-1, with 7 bases identical to TRBD1. Germline CDR1 and CDR2: KGHSY and FQNENV. CDR3 size: 11 residues. V was pared by 4 bases and J by 14 bases, with 5 bases of the junction left unmatched. CDR3 loop: CASSRATGKFF. Written as DNA, the CDR3 is TGTGCCAGCAGCCGAGCGACAGGGAAGTTCTTC.

The chain links TRBV4-1 to TRBJ1-1, with D tentatively TRBD1 (6 bases). Germline assignment: CDR1 MGHRA and CDR2 YSYEKL. This CDR3 has 15 residues. The V gene lost 3 bases and the J gene lost 0 bases, with 11 bases spanning the gap. CDR3 sequence: CASSQGDTLNTEAFF. CDR3 coding DNA: TGCGCCAGCAGCCAGGGGGACACCCTGAACACTGAAGCTTTCTTT.

The sample holds a few counts of this clone. The chain combines TRBV18 with TRBJ1-5; the D is unclear. This CDR3 spans 15 amino acids. Germline CDR1 reads KGHSH; CDR2 reads LQKENI. V lost 2 bases to trimming and J lost 6 bases, with 14 bases between them. The CDR3 DNA reads as TGTGCCAGCTCACCAACTCGAGGTGAAGTTCAGCCCCAGCATTTT. As protein: CASSPTRGEVQPQHF.

The chain links TRBV5-4 to TRBJ2-7, with 11 bases matching TRBD2. Germline V CDR1 and CDR2: SGHNT, YYREEE (reference sequence). The CDR3 totals 15 residues. With V trimmed by 4 bases and J by 5 bases, 8 bases remained unmatched. The CDR3 DNA follows: TGTGCCAGCAGCGGAACCGGGACTAGCGGAGACGAGCAGTACTTC. Translated, it gives CASSGTGTSGDEQYF.

This clone was detected only once. The chain combines TRBV10-3 with TRBJ2-7; 12 bases match TRBD1. The length of the CDR3 is 14 residues. Germline V gene sequence: CDR1 ENHRY, CDR2 SYGVKD. J lost 2 bases, V lost 6 bases, and 2 bases had no gene match. CDR3 loop: CAIRGQGATYEQYF. Here the CDR3 DNA reads TGTGCCATCAGGGGACAGGGGGCGACCTACGAGCAGTACTTC.

This chain uses TRBV21-1 with TRBJ2-2; the table's D call TRBD1 went unverified against the DNA. TRBV21-1 is tagged as a pseudogene. The CDR3 contains 17 residues. The CDR3 reads CASYPTRGRSNTGELFF. DNA of the CDR3: TGTGCCAGCTACCCGACAAGGGGGAGATCGAACACCGGGGAGCTGTTTTTT.

The chain employs TRBV6-5 and TRBJ1-2; D might be TRBD1 (6 bases). V lost 7 bases and J 7 bases, leaving 10 bases between the germline ends. Germline V gives CDR1 MNHEY, CDR2 SVGAGI. CDR3 size: 11 residues. Here the CDR3 DNA reads TGTGCCAGCACAGGGGTAGCTGGCTACACCTTC. Amino acids: CASTGVAGYTF.